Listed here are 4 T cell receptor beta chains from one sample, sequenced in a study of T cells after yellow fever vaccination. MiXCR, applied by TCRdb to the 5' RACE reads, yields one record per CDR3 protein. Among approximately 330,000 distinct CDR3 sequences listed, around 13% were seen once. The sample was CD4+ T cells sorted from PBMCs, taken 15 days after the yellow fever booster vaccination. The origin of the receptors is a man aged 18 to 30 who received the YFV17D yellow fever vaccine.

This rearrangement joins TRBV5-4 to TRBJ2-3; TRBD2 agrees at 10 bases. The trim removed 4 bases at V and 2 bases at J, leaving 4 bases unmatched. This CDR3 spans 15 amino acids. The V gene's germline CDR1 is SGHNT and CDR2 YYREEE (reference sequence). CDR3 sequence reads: CASSSSGGATDTQYF. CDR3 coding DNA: TGTGCCAGCAGCAGCAGCGGGGGGGCCACAGATACGCAGTATTTT.

In DNA form, the CDR3 reads TGTGCCAGCAGTTCATTAGCGGGGGGCGGTCACTACGAGCAGTACGTC. This codes for CASSSLAGGGHYEQYV. The V and J genes are TRBV28 and TRBJ2-7; 10 bases align to TRBD2. V shed 4 bases, J shed 3 bases, and the junction held 9 bases outside the gene matches. Germline lookup yields CDR1 MDHEN and CDR2 SYDVKM. This CDR3 is built from 16 residues.

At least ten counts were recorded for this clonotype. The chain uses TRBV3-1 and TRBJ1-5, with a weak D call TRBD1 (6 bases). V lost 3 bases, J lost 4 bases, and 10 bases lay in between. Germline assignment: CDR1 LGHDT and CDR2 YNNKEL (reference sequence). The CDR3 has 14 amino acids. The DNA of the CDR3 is TGTGCCAGCAGCCAGACCAGGGGTAATCAGCCCCAGCATTTT. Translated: CASSQTRGNQPQHF.

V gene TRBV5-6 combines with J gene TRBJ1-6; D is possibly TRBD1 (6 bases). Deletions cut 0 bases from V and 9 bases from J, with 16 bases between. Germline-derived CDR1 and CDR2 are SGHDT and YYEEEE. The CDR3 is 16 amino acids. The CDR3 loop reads CASSLAADRFSSPLHF. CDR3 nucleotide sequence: TGTGCCAGCAGCTTGGCCGCTGACAGGTTTAGTTCACCCCTCCACTTT. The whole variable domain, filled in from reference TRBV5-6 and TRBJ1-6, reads DAGVTQSPTHLIKTRGQQVTLRCSPKSGHDTVSWYQQALGQGPQFIFQYYEEEERQRGNFPDRFSGHQFPNYSSELNVNALLLGDSALYLCASSLAADRFSSPLHFGNGTRLTVT.